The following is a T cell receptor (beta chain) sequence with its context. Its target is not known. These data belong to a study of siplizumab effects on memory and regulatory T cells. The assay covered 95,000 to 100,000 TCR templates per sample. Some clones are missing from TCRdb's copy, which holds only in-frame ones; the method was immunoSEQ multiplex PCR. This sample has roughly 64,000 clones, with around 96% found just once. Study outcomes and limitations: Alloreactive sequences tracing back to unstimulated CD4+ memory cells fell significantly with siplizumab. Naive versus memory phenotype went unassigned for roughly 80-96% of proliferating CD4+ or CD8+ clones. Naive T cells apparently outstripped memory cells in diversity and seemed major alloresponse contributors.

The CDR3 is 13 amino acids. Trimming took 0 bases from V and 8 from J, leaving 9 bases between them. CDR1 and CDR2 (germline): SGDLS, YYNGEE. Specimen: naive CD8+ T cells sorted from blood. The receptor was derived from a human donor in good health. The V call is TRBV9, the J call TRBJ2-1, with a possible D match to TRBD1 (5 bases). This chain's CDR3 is CASSVGWGDEQFF. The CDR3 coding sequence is TGTGCCAGCAGCGTAGGTTGGGGCGATGAGCAGTTCTTC.